This TCR beta chain was recorded in a study of low-dose radiotherapy and immunotherapy resistance in tumors. This CDR3 region has 16 residues. Germline assignment: CDR1 SGHDN and CDR2 FVKESK. V gave up 1 base and J gave up 7 bases, with 19 bases separating them. Treatment of the donors consisted of nivolumab and ipilimumab (plus aspirin, low-dose cyclophosphamide and low-dose radiotherapy). TRAV- and TRBV-specific primers primed first-strand cDNA, covering alpha and beta chains. TCR amplification ran approximately 22 PCR cycles using constant-region and V-primer adapter primers. TCRdb fed the reads into MiXCR, producing one record per CDR3 protein. The sample holds 7,300 or so distinct CDR3 sequences, approximately 61% seen once.

V and J are TRBV14 and TRBJ1-2; D not certain. The TCR sequence derives from a human donor with advanced metastatic prostate, ovarian, gallbladder or colorectal cancer (not recorded which). This table probably holds off-target reads from a library built for another chain. CDR3 sequence: CASSQVFSGVRLGYTF. The CDR3, as DNA: TGTGCCAGCAGCCAAGTTTTTAGTGGCGTCCGTCTTGGCTACACCTTC. Full variable domain (missing parts from reference TRBV14 and TRBJ1-2): EAGVTQFPSHSVIEKGQTVTLRCDPISGHDNLYWYRRVMGKEIKFLLHFVKESKQDESGMPNNRFLAERTGGTYSTLKVQPAELEDSGVYFCASSQVFSGVRLGYTFGSGTRLTVV.